What follows are 14 T cell receptor beta chains derived from one specimen sequenced in a study of blood T cell repertoires in COVID-19. Clones were sequenced by immunoSEQ multiplex PCR, and TCRdb holds only the in-frame ones, with some missing. This table has approximately 490,000 clones, around nine tenths appearing once. The sample was PBMCs or T cells enriched from blood (not recorded which). These receptor sequences come from a woman aged 60-70 years who had recovered from COVID-19.

The chain joins TRBV4-1 to TRBJ1-1, with D perhaps matching TRBD1 (6 bases). The CDR3 is 18 amino acids. Per germline, CDR1 MGHRA and CDR2 YSYEKL. The V and J ends lost 1 base and 5 bases respectively, with 23 bases between them. In DNA form, the CDR3 reads TGCGCCAGCAGCCAAGGTCGTACGGTAGACAGGCGGGGGACTGAAGCTTTCTTT. Translating it yields CASSQGRTVDRRGTEAFF.

The chain is built from TRBV15 and TRBJ2-7; 7 bases align to TRBD1. With 0 bases clipped from V and 2 bases from J, the junction kept 7 bases outside the gene matches. CDR3 length: 16 amino acids. The germline CDR1 and CDR2 sequences are LNHNV and YYDKDF (reference sequence). The CDR3 region has the DNA TGTGCCACCAGCAGAGATCTGACAGGGTCAACCTACGAGCAGTACTTC. Protein product: CATSRDLTGSTYEQYF. Filled out from reference TRBV15 and TRBJ2-7, the complete variable domain reads DAMVIQNPRYQVTQFGKPVTLSCSQTLNHNVMYWYQQKSSQAPKLLFHYYDKDFNNEADTPDNFQSRRPNTSFCFLDIRSPGLGDTAMYLCATSRDLTGSTYEQYFGPGTRLTVT.

The gene calls are TRBV5-1 and TRBJ1-1, with TRBD1 matching over 7 bases. The CDR3 runs 13 residues. CDR1 is SGHRS, CDR2 YFSETQ, per germline. Trimming cost V 5 bases and J 1 base; bases outside gene matches: 2. The CDR3 here is CASRQGRNTEAFF. As DNA, the CDR3 is TGCGCCAGCAGACAGGGGCGGAACACTGAAGCTTTCTTT.

V usage is TRBV5-4 and J usage is TRBJ1-3; D possibly corresponds to TRBD1 (6 bases). Trimming removed 9 bases from V and 2 bases from J, with 18 bases in between. Germline CDR1 SGHNT, CDR2 YYREEE (reference sequence). The CDR3 is 15 amino acids. The CDR3 loop reads CATRLGGAAGNTIYF. The CDR3 DNA sequence: TGTGCCACTCGGTTGGGGGGGGCTGCTGGAAACACCATATATTTT. Full variable domain (remainder filled in from reference TRBV5-4 and TRBJ1-3): ETGVTQSPTHLIKTRGQQVTLRCSSQSGHNTVSWYQQALGQGPQFIFQYYREEENGRGNFPPRFSGLQFPNYSSELNVNALELDDSALYLCATRLGGAAGNTIYFGEGSWLTVV.

The V gene is TRBV7-8, the J gene TRBJ2-3; 7 nucleotides match TRBD2. Germline values: CDR1 SGHVS, CDR2 FQNEAQ. The CDR3 is 14 residues long. J gave up 4 bases and V 5 bases, and 6 bases lay outside the gene matches. CDR3 in DNA: TGTGCCAGCAGCCGGACTAGTAGGGCAGATACGCAGTATTTT. This gives the protein CASSRTSRADTQYF.

The chain recombines TRBV5-1 with TRBJ2-2; TRBD1 matches at 8 bases. J lost 1 base, V lost 4 bases, and 6 bases had no gene match. The CDR3 has 16 residues. Germline CDR1 and CDR2: SGHRS and YFSETQ. In DNA form, the CDR3 reads TGCGCCAGCAGCCCTAGACAGGGGTTGAACACCGGGGAGCTGTTTTTT. It specifies CASSPRQGLNTGELFF.

This chain uses TRBV24-1 with TRBJ2-7, with TRBD1 matching 7 bases. V lost 3 bases and J lost 5; bases outside the gene matches: 3. This CDR3 spans 13 amino acids. CDR1 and CDR2 from the germline V gene are KGHDR and SFDVKD. The CDR3 loop reads CATSDLDRDEQYF. CDR3 coding DNA: TGTGCCACCAGTGATCTTGACAGGGACGAGCAGTACTTC.

A few counts support this clone. This sequence joins TRBV5-1 and TRBJ1-5; D is perhaps TRBD1 (6 bases). The CDR3 consists of 14 residues. The germline V and J ends were trimmed by 4 bases and 3 bases, with 11 bases remaining between them. In germline, CDR1 is SGHRS, CDR2 YFSETQ. The CDR3 protein is CASSLDSFNQPQHF. In DNA, the CDR3 is TGCGCCAGCAGCCTGGACAGTTTCAATCAGCCCCAGCATTTT.

The genes are TRBV5-4 and TRBJ1-2; a weak D match, TRBD1 (5 bases). The germline gives CDR1 SGHNT, CDR2 YYREEE (reference sequence). Trimming shortened V by 4 bases and J by 1 base, and 8 bases separated the two germline ends. CDR3 length equals 13 residues. The DNA for the CDR3 is TGTGCCAGCAGCCTGGACATTAACTATGGCTACACCTTC. Its translation is CASSLDINYGYTF.

A few counts support this clone. This rearrangement joins TRBV12-5 to TRBJ1-5, with a possible D match to TRBD1 (5 bases). The CDR3 is 16 residues long. V gave up 3 bases and J gave up 6 bases, with 18 bases separating them. Germline values: CDR1 LGHNT, CDR2 FRNRAP. The DNA of the CDR3 is TGTGCTAGTGGTTTTTGGTCGGGGGGTTTCGGTCAGCCCCAGCATTTT. It encodes CASGFWSGGFGQPQHF.

The J gene is TRBJ1-2, the V gene TRBV12-5; a possible D gene is TRBD1 (5 bases). The CDR3 is made up of 13 amino acids. V was cut by 1 base and J by 5 bases, with 8 bases left in between. Germline-derived CDR1 and CDR2 are LGHNT and FRNRAP. CDR3: CASGLGGVYGYTF. DNA of the CDR3: TGTGCTAGTGGTTTGGGGGGGGTTTATGGCTACACCTTC.

The J gene is TRBJ1-5, the V gene TRBV23-1, with a weak D call TRBD1 (6 bases). TRBV23-1 is an open reading frame whose function is uncertain. V lost 2 bases and J lost 2, with 19 bases in between. The CDR3 spans 18 residues. The CDR3 sequence: CASSQGGGRIKCNQPQHF. The CDR3 nucleotides read TGCGCCAGCAGTCAAGGGGGGGGCAGGATCAAATGCAATCAGCCCCAGCATTTT.

This chain connects TRBV6-5 to TRBJ1-2, with 8 bases lining up with TRBD1. The length of the CDR3 is 14 residues. Germline V gene lookup returns CDR1 MNHEY and CDR2 SVGAGI. V lost 7 bases and J lost 5; bases outside the gene matches: 9. Here the CDR3 DNA reads TGTGCCAGCACTTCAGGGGGCTTTACTTATGGCTACACCTTC. It specifies CASTSGGFTYGYTF.

This chain links TRBV11-2 with TRBJ2-5; D unresolved. The CDR3 consists of 12 residues. V was trimmed by 2 bases and J by 5 bases, leaving 6 bases between them. Germline assignment: CDR1 SGHAT and CDR2 FQNNGV. The CDR3 bases are TGTGCCAGCAGCTTATCGCGGGAGACCCAGTACTTC. This translates into CASSLSRETQYF.